A single sample gave rise to the 24 T cell receptor beta chains below, sequenced in a study of blood T cell repertoires in COVID-19. The repertoire was sequenced with immunoSEQ multiplex PCR; TCRdb's copy has only in-frame clones and lacks some. The sample shows roughly 150,000 clones, about 80% of them seen only once. The sequenced sample was peripheral blood. These receptors came from a man in his sixties with acute or convalescent COVID-19.

The genes are TRBV18 and TRBJ2-5; 8 nucleotides agree with TRBD1. CDR1 is KGHSH, CDR2 LQKENI, per germline. This CDR3 has 14 residues. J lost 2 bases, V lost 3 bases, and 2 bases had no gene match. The CDR3 nucleotides read TGTGCCAGCTCACCGAACAGGGGGCAAGAGACCCAGTACTTC. Protein sequence: CASSPNRGQETQYF.

This sequence joins TRBV28 and TRBJ2-4, with TRBD2 matching 10 bases. J gave up 5 bases and V 5 bases, and 6 bases lay outside the gene matches. The CDR3 covers 15 residues. Germline V gene sequence: CDR1 MDHEN, CDR2 SYDVKM. This CDR3 is CASSVLLAGQNIQYF. In nucleotides, the CDR3 is TGTGCCAGCAGTGTCCTACTAGCGGGACAAAACATTCAGTACTTC. Together with reference TRBV28 and TRBJ2-4, the CDR3 gives the full variable domain: DVKVTQSSRYLVKRTGEKVFLECVQDMDHENMFWYRQDPGLGLRLIYFSYDVKMKEKGDIPEGYSVSREKKERFSLILESASTNQTSMYLCASSVLLAGQNIQYFGAGTRLSVL.

This clone was found a few times. This rearrangement joins TRBV7-2 to TRBJ1-3; D is unresolved. The length of the CDR3 is 13 residues. Germline V gene lookup returns CDR1 SGHTA and CDR2 FQGNSA. V lost 6 bases and J lost 4, with 10 bases in between. CDR3 DNA sequence: TGTGCCAGCAGTGGAGTTAACGGAAACACCATATATTTT. Translated: CASSGVNGNTIYF. The full variable domain, with the rest looked up from reference TRBV7-2 and TRBJ1-3, is GAGVSQSPSNKVTEKGKDVELRCDPISGHTALYWYRQSLGQGLEFLIYFQGNSAPDKSGLPSDRFSAERTGGSVSTLTIQRTQQEDSAVYLCASSGVNGNTIYFGEGSWLTVV.

This sequence joins TRBV7-2 and TRBJ2-5; possible D gene TRBD2, 5 bases. Germline V gene lookup returns CDR1 SGHTA and CDR2 FQGNSA. Trimming took 2 bases from V and 0 from J, leaving 10 bases between them. The CDR3 has 15 residues. CDR3 sequence reads: CASSLLGSDQETQYF. In nucleotides, the CDR3 is TGTGCCAGCAGCTTACTTGGGAGCGACCAAGAGACCCAGTACTTC.

V and J are TRBV4-3 and TRBJ1-5; TRBD1 matches 8 bases. The CDR3 is 16 amino acids. V lost 0 bases, J lost 0 bases, and 1 base stayed unmatched. Per germline, CDR1 LGHNA and CDR2 YSLEER. CDR3 coding DNA: TGCGCCAGCAGCCAAGAAGACAGGGGTAGCAATCAGCCCCAGCATTTT. It specifies CASSQEDRGSNQPQHF.

As to this clone: The identical CDR3 is also encoded by other nucleotide sequences in the sample. The V and J genes are TRBV7-3 and TRBJ2-2, with TRBD1 matching over 8 bases. CDR3 length: 16 residues. Trimming removed 5 bases from V and 4 bases from J; junction bases left unmatched: 9. Germline V gene lookup returns CDR1 SGHTA and CDR2 FQGTGA. The CDR3 nucleotides are TGTGCCAGCAGCAATGGACAGGGCATCGGCACCGGGGAGCTGTTTTTT. Translating it yields CASSNGQGIGTGELFF.

The chain recombines TRBV4-1 with TRBJ2-1, with D possibly TRBD1 on 6 matching bases. Trimming cost V 3 bases and J 6 bases, with 12 bases left between them. Germline assignment: CDR1 MGHRA and CDR2 YSYEKL. The CDR3 loop spans 14 amino acids. In DNA form, the CDR3 reads TGCGCCAGCAGCCAGGGACACAGAACCAATGAGCAGTTCTTC. This codes for CASSQGHRTNEQFF.

The genes are TRBV7-2 and TRBJ2-2; 8 positions match TRBD1. Per germline, CDR1 SGHTA and CDR2 FQGNSA. V lost 6 bases, J lost 6 bases, and 6 bases stayed unmatched. This CDR3 comprises 14 residues. CDR3 sequence: CASRWTGWSGELFF. The CDR3 DNA follows: TGTGCCAGCAGGTGGACAGGGTGGTCCGGGGAGCTGTTTTTT.

The chain has TRBV6-1 and TRBJ1-3, with a possible D match to TRBD1 (6 bases). The germline V gene encodes CDR1 MNHNS and CDR2 SASEGT. The CDR3 runs 15 residues. V was cut by 3 bases and J by 0 bases, with 9 bases left in between. The CDR3 here is CASSEDRISGNTIYF. The DNA of the CDR3 is TGTGCCAGCAGTGAGGACAGAATCTCTGGAAACACCATATATTTT.

This chain connects TRBV5-1 to TRBJ2-2; no firm D call. The CDR3 is made up of 16 amino acids. Germline V gene sequence: CDR1 SGHRS, CDR2 YFSETQ. The germline V and J ends were trimmed by 4 bases and 0 bases, with 13 bases remaining between them. The CDR3 loop reads CASSLPALSNTGELFF. Here the CDR3 DNA reads TGCGCCAGCAGCCTGCCCGCGCTTTCGAACACCGGGGAGCTGTTTTTT.

The chain recombines TRBV6-2 or TRBV6-3 with TRBJ1-5, with D possibly TRBD1 on 6 matching bases. Germline CDR1 is MNHEY and CDR2 is SVGEGT. This CDR3 has 15 amino acids. Trimming took 2 bases from V and 7 from J, leaving 15 bases between them. The CDR3 here is CASSYGIQGNQPQHF. The CDR3, as DNA: TGTGCCAGCAGTTACGGGATCCAGGGGAACCAGCCCCAGCATTTT.

The chain couples TRBV5-4 to TRBJ2-5; D is undetermined. The CDR3 has 13 residues. Germline V gives CDR1 SGHNT, CDR2 YYREEE (reference sequence). Trimming left V 2 bases short and J 5 bases short, with 10 bases between. The CDR3 reads CASSFDAVETQYF. DNA for the CDR3: TGTGCCAGCAGCTTCGACGCGGTGGAGACCCAGTACTTC.

The table lists this clone with a few counts. The gene calls are TRBV19 and TRBJ1-5; 9 bases line up with TRBD1. Germline CDR1 is LNHDA and CDR2 is SQIVND (reference sequence). V trimming: 6 bases; J trimming: 4 bases; junction bases outside the gene matches: 7. CDR3 length: 15 amino acids. CDR3 sequence: CASRMTGTGNQPQHF. For the CDR3, the DNA is TGTGCCAGTAGGATGACCGGGACAGGGAATCAGCCCCAGCATTTT. The variable domain in full, with the rest retrieved from reference TRBV19 and TRBJ1-5, is DGGITQSPKYLFRKEGQNVTLSCEQNLNHDAMYWYRQDPGQGLRLIYYSQIVNDFQKGDIAEGYSVSREKKESFPLTVTSAQKNPTAFYLCASRMTGTGNQPQHFGDGTRLSIL.

The chain couples TRBV7-2 to TRBJ2-1, with 9 bases that match TRBD2. This CDR3 region has 17 residues. The V and J ends lost 1 base and 5 bases, in that order; junction bases with no gene match: 9. Per the germline V gene, CDR1 is SGHTA and CDR2 is FQGNSA. The CDR3 DNA sequence: TGTGCCAGCAGCTTAGTTGTGGGTAGCGGGAGTCACAATGAGCAGTTCTTC. Translating it yields CASSLVVGSGSHNEQFF.

As DNA, the CDR3 is TGCGCCAGCAGCCCCCGGGGGGATCGGACGCCTATGAACACTGAAGCTTTCTTT. Translating gives CASSPRGDRTPMNTEAFF. The chain uses TRBV5-1 and TRBJ1-1; D may be TRBD1 (5 bases). V was shortened by 4 bases and J by 0 bases, with 22 bases between the two germline ends. Germline V gene sequence: CDR1 SGHRS, CDR2 YFSETQ. The CDR3 runs to 18 residues.

The chain is built from TRBV7-9 and TRBJ1-3; TRBD1 might be the D (5 bases). Germline V lookup: CDR1 SEHNR, CDR2 FQNEAQ (reference sequence). The V end lost 8 bases, the J end lost 4 bases, and 18 bases lay between the germline ends. The CDR3 length is 15 residues. CDR3 nucleotides: TGTGCCAGCGGAAACCCCCCGGGGGTCGGAAACACCATATATTTT. Amino acids: CASGNPPGVGNTIYF.

This sequence joins TRBV7-2 and TRBJ2-1; 10 bases are shared with TRBD2. Trimming cost V 0 bases and J 5 bases; bases outside gene matches: 4. This CDR3 region has 16 residues. Germline V CDR1 and CDR2: SGHTA, FQGNSA. The DNA for the CDR3 is TGTGCCAGCAGCTTAGCGGGGACTAGCGCTCACAATGAGCAGTTCTTC. It translates to CASSLAGTSAHNEQFF.

This clone came up many times. V is TRBV27 and J is TRBJ2-7, with D possibly TRBD2 on 6 matching bases. Per the germline V gene, CDR1 is MNHEY and CDR2 is SMNVEV (reference sequence). The length of the CDR3 is 13 residues. Trimming cost V 0 bases and J 8 bases, with 11 bases left between them. DNA of the CDR3: TGTGCCAGCAGTTTATCCCTTCGGGGGAAGCAGTACTTC. This sequence encodes CASSLSLRGKQYF.

V and J are TRBV29-1 and TRBJ2-3; no clear D. This CDR3 spans 16 amino acids. Trimming cost V 0 bases and J 2 bases, with 15 bases left between them. Germline V gene data show CDR1 as SQVTM and CDR2 as ANQGSEA. The CDR3 region is CSVEDRLSRVTDTQYF. The CDR3, as DNA: TGCAGCGTTGAAGATCGCCTATCACGGGTCACAGATACGCAGTATTTT.

The chain combines TRBV5-4 with TRBJ1-2; maybe TRBD1 (5 bases). The CDR3 extends over 12 amino acids. With 6 bases removed from V and 8 bases from J, the gap between germline ends came to 14 bases. CDR1 is SGHNT, CDR2 YYREEE, per germline (reference sequence). The DNA of the CDR3 is TGTGCCAGCACACTATCCGGGGGAGGCTACACCTTC. This sequence encodes CASTLSGGGYTF.

The genes are TRBV6-5 and TRBJ2-5; D is possibly TRBD1 (5 bases). CDR1 and CDR2 from the germline V gene are MNHEY and SVGAGI. Trimming stripped 4 bases from V and 4 bases from J, with 13 bases between. The length of the CDR3 is 14 residues. CDR3 DNA sequence: TGTGCCAGCAGTTGGGGAACTCAGGGAGAGACCCAGTACTTC. Its protein is CASSWGTQGETQYF.

V usage is TRBV13 and J usage is TRBJ2-2; 11 nucleotides agree with TRBD1. V gave up 1 base and J gave up 1 base; unmatched junction bases: 11. Germline-derived CDR1 and CDR2 are PRHDT and FYEKMQ (reference sequence). The CDR3 is 20 amino acids. The CDR3 DNA sequence: TGTGCCAGCAGCTTAGCTCTCCGGGACAGGGGGTTTGGGAACACCGGGGAGCTGTTTTTT. It yields the protein CASSLALRDRGFGNTGELFF.

V usage is TRBV10-3 and J usage is TRBJ2-2; tentatively, D is TRBD1 (6 bases). The germline V gene has CDR1 ENHRY and CDR2 SYGVKD. V was pared by 7 bases and J by 3 bases, with 9 bases between. The CDR3 loop spans 13 amino acids. The chain's CDR3 is CAIKGHDTGELFF. DNA for the CDR3: TGTGCCATCAAGGGACACGACACCGGGGAGCTGTTTTTT.

This clone was seen more than once but under ten times. CDR3 in amino acids: CASSPRTSGLVSSYEQYF. The CDR3 DNA sequence: TGTGCCAGCAGCCCCCGGACTAGCGGGTTGGTAAGCTCCTACGAGCAGTACTTC. The chain recombines TRBV9 with TRBJ2-7; TRBD2 agrees at 11 bases. Trimming removed 4 bases from V and 0 bases from J; junction bases left unmatched: 12. CDR3 length equals 18 residues. CDR1 SGDLS and CDR2 YYNGEE come from the germline V gene.